This TCR beta chain was obtained from a study of blood T cell repertoires in COVID-19. Study-wide context: Both acute and convalescent COVID-19 samples were obtained from the United States, Italy and Spain. PBMCs, B-cell-depleted T cells, or T cells were the source of the cDNA or gDNA that made up the material.

Per the germline V gene, CDR1 is SNHLY and CDR2 is FYNNEI. V was pared by 4 bases and J by 4 bases, with 13 bases between. The CDR3 contains 14 residues. Patients from Seattle were sampled longitudinally, starting during active infection. The repertoire was sequenced with immunoSEQ multiplex PCR; TCRdb's copy has only in-frame clones and lacks some. The sample has about 80,000 clones, roughly 85% seen once. Sequenced material: peripheral blood. The receptor was derived from a man aged 45-65 years with COVID-19, enrolled during active disease. J is TRBJ1-2 and V is TRBV2; no definite D call. Written as DNA, the CDR3 is TGTGCCAGCAGTGTGCTTGGAGGGCCCTATGGCTACACCTTC. Protein sequence: CASSVLGGPYGYTF.